This TCR beta chain was captured by sequencing in a study of OX40 agonist ivuxolimab in advanced cancers. General observations from the study: Compared with CD4+, CD8+ T cells on average had more expanded clones. Certain nonresponders likewise exhibited a low normalized T-cell clonal expansion. The study observed clonal expansion of CD4+ and CD8+ blood T cells by week 6 at 0.1 to 3.0 mg/kg.

Trimming removed 2 bases from V and 8 bases from J; junction bases left unmatched: 5. The CDR3 contains 14 residues. The V gene's germline CDR1 is LNHDA and CDR2 SQIVND (reference sequence). Clones were read by immunoSEQ multiplex PCR, and TCRdb kept only the in-frame ones, dropping some. The sample lists approximately 40,000 clones; 80% were seen once. Points on this clone: Its antigen is not identified.

The sequencing here drew on CD4+ or CD8+ T cells sorted from blood, taken in a trial of the OX40 agonist ivuxolimab. The sequence came from an adult with an advanced solid tumor such as melanoma, head and neck, liver or kidney cancer. The chain uses TRBV19 and TRBJ2-1, with 8 bases fitting TRBD1. This chain's CDR3 is CASSIRQGAYEQFF. The CDR3, as DNA: TGTGCCAGTAGTATAAGGCAGGGGGCTTATGAGCAGTTCTTC.